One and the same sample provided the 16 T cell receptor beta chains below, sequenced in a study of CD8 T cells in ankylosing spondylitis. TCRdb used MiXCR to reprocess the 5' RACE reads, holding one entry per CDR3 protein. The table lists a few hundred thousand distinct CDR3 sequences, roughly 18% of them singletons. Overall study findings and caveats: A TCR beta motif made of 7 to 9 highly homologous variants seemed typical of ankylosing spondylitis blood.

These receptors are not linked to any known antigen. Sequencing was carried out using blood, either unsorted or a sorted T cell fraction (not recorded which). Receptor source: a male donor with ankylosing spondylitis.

CDR3 loop: CASSLFKREGRYTF. As DNA, the CDR3 is TGTGCCAGCAGTTTATTCAAGAGAGAGGGCCGCTACACCTTC. The chain employs TRBV28 and TRBJ1-2; no clear D gene. The CDR3 has 14 residues. Germline loops: CDR1 MDHEN, CDR2 SYDVKM. The ends were cut back, 1 base at V and 9 bases at J, with 15 bases in the middle.

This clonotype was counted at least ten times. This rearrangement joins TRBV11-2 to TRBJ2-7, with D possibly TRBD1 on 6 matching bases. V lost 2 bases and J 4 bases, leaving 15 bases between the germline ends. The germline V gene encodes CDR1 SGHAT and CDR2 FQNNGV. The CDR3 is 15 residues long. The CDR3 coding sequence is TGTGCCAGCAGCTTAAGAGGGGGTGGTATATACGAGCAGTACTTC. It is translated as CASSLRGGGIYEQYF.

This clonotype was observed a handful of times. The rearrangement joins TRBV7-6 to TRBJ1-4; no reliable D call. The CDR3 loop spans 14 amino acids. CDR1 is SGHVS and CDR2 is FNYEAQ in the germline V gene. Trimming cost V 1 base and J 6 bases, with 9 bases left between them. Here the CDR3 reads CASSLGGLYEKLFF. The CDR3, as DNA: TGTGCCAGCAGCTTAGGGGGTTTATATGAAAAACTGTTTTTT.

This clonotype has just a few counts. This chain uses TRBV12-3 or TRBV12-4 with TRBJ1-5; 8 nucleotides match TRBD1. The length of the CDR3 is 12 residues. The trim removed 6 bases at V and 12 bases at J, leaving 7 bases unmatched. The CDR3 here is CASSYGQGNQHF. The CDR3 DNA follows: TGTGCCAGCAGCTACGGACAGGGCAACCAGCATTTT.

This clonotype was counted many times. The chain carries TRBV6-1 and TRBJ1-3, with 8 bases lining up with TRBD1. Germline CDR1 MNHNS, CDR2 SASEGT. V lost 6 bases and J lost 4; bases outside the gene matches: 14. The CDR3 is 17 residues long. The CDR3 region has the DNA TGTGCCAGCAGCCGCGGGAACGACAGGGGCCTAGGAAACACCATATATTTT. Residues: CASSRGNDRGLGNTIYF.

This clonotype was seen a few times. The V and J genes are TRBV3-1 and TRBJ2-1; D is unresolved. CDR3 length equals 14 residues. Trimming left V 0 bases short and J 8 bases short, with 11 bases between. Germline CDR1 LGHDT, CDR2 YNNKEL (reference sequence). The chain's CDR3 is CASSQDRTHYEQFF. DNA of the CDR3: TGTGCCAGCAGCCAAGATCGGACCCACTATGAGCAGTTCTTC.

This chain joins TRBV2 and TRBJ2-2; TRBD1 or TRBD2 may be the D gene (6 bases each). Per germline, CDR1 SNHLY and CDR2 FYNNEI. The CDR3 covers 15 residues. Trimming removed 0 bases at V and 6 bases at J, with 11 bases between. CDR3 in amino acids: CASSEAGGPSGELFF. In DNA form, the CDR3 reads TGTGCCAGCAGTGAAGCGGGGGGCCCCTCCGGGGAGCTGTTTTTT.

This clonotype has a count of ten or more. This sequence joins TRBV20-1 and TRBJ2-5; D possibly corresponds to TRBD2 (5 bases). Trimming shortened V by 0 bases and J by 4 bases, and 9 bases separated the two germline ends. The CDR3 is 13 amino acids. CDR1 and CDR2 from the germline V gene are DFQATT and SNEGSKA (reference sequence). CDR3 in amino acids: CSARDLAGETQYF. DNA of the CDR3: TGCAGTGCTAGAGATCTGGCGGGAGAGACCCAGTACTTC.

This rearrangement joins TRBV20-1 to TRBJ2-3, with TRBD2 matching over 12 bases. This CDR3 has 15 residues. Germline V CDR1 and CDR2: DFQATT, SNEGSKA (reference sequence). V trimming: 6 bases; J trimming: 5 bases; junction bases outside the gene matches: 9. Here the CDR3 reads CSAPATSGRLDTQYF. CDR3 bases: TGCAGTGCGCCCGCGACTAGCGGGAGATTAGATACGCAGTATTTT.

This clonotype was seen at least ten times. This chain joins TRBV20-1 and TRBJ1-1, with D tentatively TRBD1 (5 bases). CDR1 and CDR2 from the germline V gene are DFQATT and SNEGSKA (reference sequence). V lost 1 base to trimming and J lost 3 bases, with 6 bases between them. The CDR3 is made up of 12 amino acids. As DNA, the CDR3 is TGCAGTGCTAGAGTCAGGGACACTGAAGCTTTCTTT. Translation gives CSARVRDTEAFF.

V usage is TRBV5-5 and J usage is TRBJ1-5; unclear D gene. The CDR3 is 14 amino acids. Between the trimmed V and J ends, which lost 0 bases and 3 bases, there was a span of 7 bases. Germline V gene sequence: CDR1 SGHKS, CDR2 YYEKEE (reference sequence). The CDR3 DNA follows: TGTGCCAGCAGCTTGGTGGCGGACAATCAGCCCCAGCATTTT. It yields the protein CASSLVADNQPQHF.

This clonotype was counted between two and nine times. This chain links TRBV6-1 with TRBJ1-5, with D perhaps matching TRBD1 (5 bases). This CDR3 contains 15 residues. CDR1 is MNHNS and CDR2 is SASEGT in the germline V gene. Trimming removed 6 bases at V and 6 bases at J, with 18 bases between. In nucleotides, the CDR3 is TGTGCCAGCAGAAACAGGAACAGTGAGGGTCAGCCCCAGCATTTT. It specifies CASRNRNSEGQPQHF.

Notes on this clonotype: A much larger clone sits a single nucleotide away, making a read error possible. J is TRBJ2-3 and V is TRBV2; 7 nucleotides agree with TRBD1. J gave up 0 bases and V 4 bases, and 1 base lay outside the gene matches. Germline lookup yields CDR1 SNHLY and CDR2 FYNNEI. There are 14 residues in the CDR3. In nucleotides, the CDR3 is TGTGCCAGCAGTGCGGGACAGAGCACAGATACGCAGTATTTT. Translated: CASSAGQSTDTQYF.

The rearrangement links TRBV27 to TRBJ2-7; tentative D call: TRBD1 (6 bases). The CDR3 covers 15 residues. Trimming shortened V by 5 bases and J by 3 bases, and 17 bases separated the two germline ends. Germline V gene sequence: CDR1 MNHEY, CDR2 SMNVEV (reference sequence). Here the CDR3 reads CASSRTDRIGYEQYF. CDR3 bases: TGTGCCAGCAGTCGAACAGACAGGATCGGCTACGAGCAGTACTTC.

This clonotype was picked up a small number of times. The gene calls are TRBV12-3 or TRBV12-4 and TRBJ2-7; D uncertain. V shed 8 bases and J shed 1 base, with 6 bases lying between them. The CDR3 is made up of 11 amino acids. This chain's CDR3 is CASAGSYEQYF. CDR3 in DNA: TGTGCCAGCGCCGGATCCTACGAGCAGTACTTC.

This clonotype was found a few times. The CDR3, as DNA: TGCAGCGTCGCAAGCCTCAGGGACGGCTACACCTTC. It yields the protein CSVASLRDGYTF. This chain uses TRBV29-1 with TRBJ1-2; possibly TRBD1 for D (5 bases). The CDR3 is 12 residues long. V was trimmed by 6 bases and J by 8 bases, leaving 16 bases between them. Germline values: CDR1 SQVTM, CDR2 ANQGSEA.